These T cell receptor beta chains were read from a single sample in a study of memory CD4+ T cells and cytomegalovirus serostatus. TCRdb's copy holds only in-frame clones and misses some; the assay was immunoSEQ multiplex PCR. This table holds approximately 50,000 clones, over 65% found once. Sequenced input: memory CD4+ T cells from blood. These receptors all stem from an adult in good health and CMV-seropositive. CDR3s include the opening cysteine and the closing phenylalanine or tryptophan. The D gene is left open where the match is weak. Not every row has a clone size; where given, it reads once, few, many or a size class.

v_gene	j_gene	d_gene	abundance	CDR3nt	CDR3aa
TRBV19	TRBJ2-3	-	medium-sized	TGTGCCAGTCGCCAGAGCACAGATACGCAGTATTTT	CASRQSTDTQYF
TRBV28	TRBJ2-7	-	-	TGTGCCAGCAGCCAGGGAAGCTACGAGCAGTACTTC	CASSQGSYEQYF
TRBV7-9	TRBJ2-1	-	-	TGTGCCAGCAGCCCTCAGCAGACAGGTGGCGCCTGGAATGAGCAGTTCTTC	CASSPQQTGGAWNEQFF
TRBV6-5	TRBJ2-2	-	-	TGTGCCAGCAGTAGGGACCATAGCACCGGGGAGCTGTTTTTT	CASSRDHSTGELFF
TRBV28	TRBJ1-2	-	-	TGTGCCAGCAGTTCCCCGCGGATCGGCTACACCTTC	CASSSPRIGYTF
TRBV21-1	TRBJ2-3	-	-	TGTGCCAGCAGCAAAAAGCTAGCGGGAGAACGGACGCAGTATTTT	CASSKKLAGERTQYF
TRBV6-1	TRBJ1-2	TRBD1	few	TGTGCCAGCAGGGAACGCTGGGACAGCCCAGGCTACACCTTC	CASRERWDSPGYTF
TRBV7-9	TRBJ2-1	TRBD2	-	TGTGCCAGCAGGCCCGCTCTAGCGGCGGGCGATGAGCAGTTCTTC	CASRPALAAGDEQFF
TRBV5-6	TRBJ1-1	-	-	TGTGCCAGCAGCCTAACAGGGTTCCTAGGGGCTTTCTTT	CASSLTGFLGAFF
TRBV7-9	TRBJ2-7	-	-	TGTGCCAGCAGCCAAATTTCTCCCGGGACCATCTCCTACGAGCAGTACTTC	CASSQISPGTISYEQYF
TRBV27	TRBJ2-1	TRBD1	few	TGTGCCAGCAGGCCCAGGACAGGGGGCGATGAGCAGTTCTTC	CASRPRTGGDEQFF
TRBV7-9	TRBJ2-3	-	-	TGTGCCAGCAGCTTCATCGCAGATACGCAGTATTTT	CASSFIADTQYF
TRBV5-5	TRBJ1-4	-	-	TGTGCCAGCAGCCCACGGGAGGGGCCTTATGAAAAACTGTTTTTT	CASSPREGPYEKLFF
TRBV7-2	TRBJ1-1	TRBD1	-	TGTGCCAGCAGCCAGAGACAGGGAGGAATGAACACTGAAGCTTTCTTT	CASSQRQGGMNTEAFF
TRBV19	TRBJ2-2	-	few	TGTGCCAGTAAGATGAGGACCGGGGAGCTGTTTTTT	CASKMRTGELFF
TRBV18	TRBJ2-5	-	-	TGTGCCAGCTCACCACGAGAGACCCAGTACTTC	CASSPRETQYF
TRBV9	TRBJ2-7	TRBD2	-	TGTGCCAGCAGCGTAGAGGAACTGACTAGCGGGAGGGCTGGGGAGCAGTACTTC	CASSVEELTSGRAGEQYF
TRBV30	TRBJ2-1	-	-	TGTGCCTGGGGGGCCAGGGACAATGAGCAGTTCTTC	CAWGARDNEQFF
TRBV30	TRBJ2-4	TRBD2	-	TGTGCCTGGAGCCACGCCATTACTAACGCCGGGACTAGCGGCACCAAAAACATTCAGTACTTC	CAWSHAITNAGTSGTKNIQYF
TRBV7-9	TRBJ2-1	TRBD2	once	TGTGCCAGCAGCCCCCAGACTAGCGGGAGGGCGGTTGAGCAGTTCTTC	CASSPQTSGRAVEQFF
TRBV11-2	TRBJ1-2	-	many	TGTGCCAGCAGTCCATTTGCCCAGTTAGGCTATGGCTACACCTTC	CASSPFAQLGYGYTF
TRBV28	TRBJ1-2	-	few	TGTGCCAGCAGTTTATTTGGTGGCTACACCTTC	CASSLFGGYTF
TRBV10-3	TRBJ2-3	TRBD1	-	TGTGCCATCAGGGACAGGGGGCCCTCTGGGGATACGCAGTATTTT	CAIRDRGPSGDTQYF
TRBV7-2	TRBJ1-2	-	-	TGTGCCAGCAGCAACTCTGCCATGGAGGCTCATGGCTACACCTTC	CASSNSAMEAHGYTF
TRBV18	TRBJ1-1	-	few	TGTGCCAGCTCACCACCGGTAGCGGCCACTGAAGCTTTCTTT	CASSPPVAATEAFF
TRBV19	TRBJ1-2	TRBD1	-	TGTGCCAGTAGTTTCCTCTCACAGGGGAGAAACTATGGCTACACCTTC	CASSFLSQGRNYGYTF
TRBV7-2	TRBJ2-5	-	-	TGTGCCAGCAGCTTAGATAGCAGAAGACTAGAGACCCAGTACTTC	CASSLDSRRLETQYF
TRBV28	TRBJ2-7	-	-	TGTGCCAGCAGTAGCCCCCTCCGGAACTACGAGCAGTACTTC	CASSSPLRNYEQYF
TRBV6-6	TRBJ1-1	TRBD1	-	TGTGCCAGCAGGGACAGGGGGTGGAACACTGAAGCTTTCTTT	CASRDRGWNTEAFF
TRBV7-9	TRBJ1-1	-	-	TGTGCCAGCAGCTTAGGATGGGCAGGACTCCTCCAAGGACTAAAAGCTTTCTTT	CASSLGWAGLLQGLKAFF
TRBV30	TRBJ1-5	TRBD1	-	TGTGCCTGGAGTGTGGGTGGGACAGGGACTAATCAGCCCCAGCATTTT	CAWSVGGTGTNQPQHF
TRBV19	TRBJ2-1	-	-	TGTGCCAGTAGTATAGCGGGAGTTTACAATGAGCAGTTCTTC	CASSIAGVYNEQFF
TRBV7-3	TRBJ2-5	-	-	TGTGCCAGCAGCGCGACGGGAAAAGAGACCCAGTACTTC	CASSATGKETQYF
TRBV30	TRBJ2-7	TRBD2	-	TGTGCCTGGAGTCGCGGGGGGGGAAGCTCCTACGAGCAGTACTTC	CAWSRGGGSSYEQYF
TRBV4-2	TRBJ2-6	TRBD2	-	TGTGCCAGCAGCACGGGGGGTGCAGGCGGGGCCAACGTCCTGACTTTC	CASSTGGAGGANVLTF